What follows are 27 T cell receptor beta chains derived from one specimen sequenced in a study of identical twins. TCRdb fed the 5' RACE reads into MiXCR, producing one record per CDR3 protein. In the table there are about 690,000 distinct CDR3 sequences, roughly 6.2% of which are singletons. The source material was naive T cells sorted from blood. Receptor source: a young man in good health.

This clonotype was picked up many times. The chain has TRBV5-1 and TRBJ2-1, with TRBD1 identical over 8 bases. CDR1 and CDR2 from the germline V gene are SGHRS and YFSETQ. The CDR3 loop spans 16 amino acids. V was pared by 2 bases and J by 3 bases, with 7 bases of the junction left unmatched. In DNA form, the CDR3 reads TGCGCCAGCAGCTTACTAAACAGGGGGAGCTACAATGAGCAGTTCTTC. Residues: CASSLLNRGSYNEQFF.

This clonotype appeared a few times. This sequence joins TRBV7-7 and TRBJ2-1; D assignment may be TRBD1 or TRBD2 (6 bases each). The CDR3 covers 17 residues. Germline values: CDR1 SSHAT, CDR2 FNYEAQ (reference sequence). The V end lost 1 base, the J end lost 5 bases, and 18 bases lay between the germline ends. The CDR3 sequence is CASSLEWGGQSDNEQFF. The CDR3 bases are TGTGCCAGCAGCTTAGAATGGGGAGGACAGAGCGACAATGAGCAGTTCTTC.

This sequence joins TRBV2 and TRBJ2-2, with 13 bases lining up with TRBD2. CDR3 size: 16 residues. Germline V lookup: CDR1 SNHLY, CDR2 FYNNEI. The junction had 9 bases not matched to a gene; V was cut back by 6 bases and J by 8 bases. The CDR3 DNA reads TGTGCCAGCAGCTCGACTAGCGGGAGGCCGGGTGGGGAGCTGTTTTTT. The encoded protein is CASSSTSGRPGGELFF.

This clonotype was recorded many times. This chain uses TRBV3-1 with TRBJ2-1, with TRBD2 as a possible D gene (6 bases). Germline CDR1 is LGHDT and CDR2 is YNNKEL (reference sequence). V lost 3 bases, J lost 6 bases, and 15 bases lay in between. CDR3 size: 15 residues. The DNA of the CDR3 is TGTGCCAGCAGCCACGTCGGGGGAAGGTCCAATGAGCAGTTCTTC. Amino acid sequence: CASSHVGGRSNEQFF.

This clonotype occurred a few times. The chain combines TRBV30 with TRBJ2-1; D is possibly TRBD2 (5 bases). Trimming removed 1 base from V and 16 bases from J, with 23 bases in between. Germline V gives CDR1 GTSNPN, CDR2 SVGIG (reference sequence). The CDR3 totals 14 residues. The CDR3: CAWSETAKVGAVFF. The DNA for the CDR3 is TGTGCCTGGAGTGAAACGGCGAAAGTGGGAGCGGTATTCTTC.

In its sample, this clonotype was seen many times. The rearrangement links TRBV7-2 to TRBJ2-3; a weak D match, TRBD2 (5 bases). Germline assignment: CDR1 SGHTA and CDR2 FQGNSA. Trimming stripped 0 bases from V and 0 bases from J, with 7 bases between. CDR3 length: 15 residues. In DNA, the CDR3 is TGTGCCAGCAGCTTAGCTCCGGGAAGCACAGATACGCAGTATTTT. Its translation is CASSLAPGSTDTQYF.

The J gene is TRBJ2-1, the V gene TRBV5-4; D is possibly TRBD1 (5 bases). The germline CDR1 and CDR2 sequences are SGHNT and YYREEE (reference sequence). This CDR3 has 16 amino acids. Trimming pared 0 bases from V and 7 bases from J, leaving 17 bases between. For the CDR3, the DNA is TGTGCCAGCAGCTTGGGGGGTGGCAGGGTAATTAATGAGCAGTTCTTC. It encodes CASSLGGGRVINEQFF.

This chain joins TRBV2 and TRBJ1-2; weak D call: TRBD1 (6 bases). This CDR3 has 14 residues. Germline V gene sequence: CDR1 SNHLY, CDR2 FYNNEI. Trimming took off 7 bases at V and 2 bases at J, with 14 bases between the two ends. CDR3 sequence reads: CASTVGDKNYGYTF. The DNA of the CDR3 is TGTGCCAGCACTGTAGGGGACAAGAACTATGGCTACACCTTC.

This clonotype came up a few times. The rearrangement joins TRBV9 to TRBJ2-7, with D perhaps matching TRBD2 (6 bases). This CDR3 comprises 14 residues. Germline CDR1 SGDLS, CDR2 YYNGEE. Trimming removed 7 bases at V and 5 bases at J, with 19 bases between. The CDR3 coding sequence is TGTGCCAGCCGCCCGGGACTGGGGTCCCACGAGCAGTACTTC. As protein: CASRPGLGSHEQYF.

The table lists this clonotype with many counts. The V call is TRBV5-1, the J call TRBJ2-7; 14 positions match TRBD2. The length of the CDR3 is 17 residues. The J segment lost 1 base and the V segment lost 0 bases, leaving 3 bases of the junction unmatched. Germline assignment: CDR1 SGHRS and CDR2 YFSETQ. The CDR3 nucleotides read TGCGCCAGCAGCTTGGGACTAGCGGGAGGGAGATCCTACGAGCAGTACGTC. Translated: CASSLGLAGGRSYEQYV.

This clonotype was observed many times. This chain connects TRBV5-1 to TRBJ1-6, with 11 bases matching TRBD1. Per the germline V gene, CDR1 is SGHRS and CDR2 is YFSETQ. Germline trimming cut 4 bases from V and 1 base from J; bases unmatched to any gene: 10. The CDR3 is 19 residues long. Here the CDR3 reads CASSQRSGQGESYNSPLHF. The CDR3 DNA follows: TGCGCCAGCAGCCAGCGATCGGGACAGGGGGAATCCTATAATTCACCCCTCCACTTT.

This sequence joins TRBV7-2 and TRBJ2-5, with 7 bases lining up with TRBD2. This CDR3 comprises 16 residues. The V segment lost 4 bases and the J segment 2 bases; nucleotides outside the gene matches: 10. Germline values: CDR1 SGHTA, CDR2 FQGNSA. The CDR3 DNA reads TGTGCCAGCAGCTACCGGGATTGGGGGGGGCAAGAGACCCAGTACTTC. Translated: CASSYRDWGGQETQYF.

This clonotype has ten or more counts. The chain is built from TRBV28 and TRBJ2-4; possible D gene TRBD1, 5 bases. The CDR3 extends over 12 amino acids. With 3 bases removed from V and 11 bases from J, the gap between germline ends came to 11 bases. Per germline, CDR1 MDHEN and CDR2 SYDVKM. CDR3 sequence reads: CASSLGPNVQYF. The CDR3 coding sequence is TGTGCCAGCAGTTTGGGGCCCAACGTTCAGTACTTC.

This clonotype was found a few times. The V gene is TRBV20-1, the J gene TRBJ2-3, with 14 bases identical to TRBD2. The CDR3 totals 15 residues. CDR1 DFQATT and CDR2 SNEGSKA come from the germline V gene (reference sequence). With 6 bases clipped from V and 4 bases from J, the junction kept 6 bases outside the gene matches. The CDR3 region is CSASTSGRAPDTQYF. CDR3 DNA sequence: TGCAGTGCCTCGACTAGCGGGAGGGCCCCAGATACGCAGTATTTT.

The table lists this clonotype with many counts. The chain carries TRBV4-1 and TRBJ1-1; the D gene is possibly TRBD1 (5 bases). There are 15 residues in the CDR3. The germline V gene has CDR1 MGHRA and CDR2 YSYEKL. Trimming stripped 1 base from V and 1 base from J, with 10 bases between. The DNA for the CDR3 is TGCGCCAGCAGCCAAGCTCGACAGACGAACACTGAAGCTTTCTTT. Residues: CASSQARQTNTEAFF.

There are many counts of this clonotype. The CDR3 reads CSVEVNYGYTF. CDR3 DNA: TGCAGCGTTGAAGTTAACTATGGCTACACCTTC. The V gene is TRBV29-1, the J gene TRBJ1-2, with D unclear. Trimming shortened V by 1 base and J by 1 base, and 1 base separated the two germline ends. In germline, CDR1 is SQVTM, CDR2 ANQGSEA. CDR3 length: 11 amino acids.

As for this clonotype: One end of the junction varies from germline; a read error may be responsible. The J gene is TRBJ1-5, the V gene TRBV20-1; possibly TRBD1 for D (5 bases). The V gene's germline CDR1 is DFQATT and CDR2 SNEGSKA (reference sequence). There are 13 residues in the CDR3. The DNA of the CDR3 is TGCAGTGCCAGAGACCCCCAGGGTCAGCCCCAGCATTTT. The encoded protein is CSARDPQGQPQHF.

The J gene is TRBJ1-2, the V gene TRBV7-2; 10 bases agree with TRBD1. Germline V gene data show CDR1 as SGHTA and CDR2 as FQGNSA. V was clipped by 5 bases and J by 0 bases; unmatched bases: 3. The CDR3 is 15 amino acids. This CDR3 reads CASSIDRGPNYGYTF. CDR3 nucleotides: TGTGCCAGCAGCATTGACAGGGGGCCTAACTATGGCTACACCTTC.

The chain joins TRBV6-2 or TRBV6-3 to TRBJ1-2; D ambiguous. Trimming stripped 2 bases from V and 6 bases from J, with 10 bases between. This CDR3 contains 13 residues. Germline V gene data show CDR1 as MNHEY and CDR2 as SVGEGT. CDR3 sequence: CASSYGRRDGYTF. The CDR3 DNA reads as TGTGCCAGCAGTTACGGCCGGCGGGATGGCTACACCTTC.

CDR3 nucleotide sequence: TGCAGCGTTGAAGCCCCCGCGGGACAGAACTACGAGCAGTACTTC. This translates into CSVEAPAGQNYEQYF. The chain employs TRBV29-1 and TRBJ2-7; D might be TRBD1 (7 bases). Germline assignment: CDR1 SQVTM and CDR2 ANQGSEA. This CDR3 region has 15 residues. The ends were cut back, 1 base at V and 3 bases at J, with 16 bases in the middle.

This clonotype came up a few times. The chain has TRBV5-1 and TRBJ1-6; TRBD1 might be the D (6 bases). The germline V gene has CDR1 SGHRS and CDR2 YFSETQ. V was cut by 0 bases and J by 7 bases, with 11 bases left in between. CDR3 length: 15 residues. CDR3 nucleotide sequence: TGCGCCAGCAGCTTGGCCAGCCAGGGGAATTCACCCCTCCACTTT. Its translation: CASSLASQGNSPLHF.

At least ten counts were recorded for this clonotype. The gene calls are TRBV12-3 or TRBV12-4 and TRBJ2-3; 10 bases are a match to TRBD2. V shed 4 bases, J shed 4 bases, and the junction held 5 bases outside the gene matches. This CDR3 contains 15 residues. CDR3 nucleotides: TGTGCCAGCAGTTGGGAGCGGGGGGGAGCAGATACGCAGTATTTT. This codes for CASSWERGGADTQYF.

This clonotype was recorded at least ten times. The chain carries TRBV29-1 and TRBJ1-1; no definite D call. Per germline, CDR1 SQVTM and CDR2 ANQGSEA. The CDR3 covers 12 residues. Trimming removed 6 bases from V and 8 bases from J, with 16 bases in between. The CDR3 sequence: CSVKPRVSEAFF. For the CDR3, the DNA is TGCAGCGTCAAGCCACGGGTCTCGGAAGCTTTCTTT.

This clonotype was counted many times. V is TRBV10-3 and J is TRBJ2-1; D may be TRBD2 (6 bases). From germline, CDR1 is ENHRY and CDR2 SYGVKD. V shed 2 bases and J shed 8 bases, with 13 bases lying between them. The CDR3 extends over 14 amino acids. The CDR3 reads CAISEREVWDEQFF. In DNA, the CDR3 is TGTGCCATCAGTGAGAGGGAGGTCTGGGATGAGCAGTTCTTC.

This clonotype was counted at least ten times. V usage is TRBV6-2 or TRBV6-3 and J usage is TRBJ2-7; TRBD1 is a possible D gene (6 bases). Deletions cut 2 bases from V and 6 bases from J, with 8 bases between. Germline values: CDR1 MNHEY, CDR2 SVGEGT. The CDR3 sequence is 12 residues long. The CDR3 region has the DNA TGTGCCAGCAGTTACCCAGGGGCCGAGCAGTACTTC. This encodes CASSYPGAEQYF.

This clonotype occurred many times. The chain joins TRBV4-1 to TRBJ2-2; 8 bases fit TRBD1. Germline trimming cut 4 bases from V and 0 bases from J; bases unmatched to any gene: 7. CDR3 length: 17 amino acids. Per germline, CDR1 MGHRA and CDR2 YSYEKL. CDR3: CASSPLDRESNTGELFF. The DNA of the CDR3 is TGCGCCAGCAGCCCCCTGGACAGGGAATCGAACACCGGGGAGCTGTTTTTT.

V is TRBV4-1 and J is TRBJ2-5; D is ambiguous. CDR1 is MGHRA and CDR2 is YSYEKL in the germline V gene. The CDR3 spans 14 residues. The V and J ends lost 4 bases and 3 bases respectively, with 12 bases between them. CDR3 loop: CASSPHPGKETQYF. The CDR3 DNA sequence: TGCGCCAGCAGCCCCCACCCAGGAAAAGAGACCCAGTACTTC.